This TCR beta chain came from a study of shared clonotypes between healthy human individuals. The overall study: For every donor, three CD4 naive, three CD4 memory, two CD8 naive and one CD8 memory plates were used.

The assay was immunoSEQ multiplex PCR, and TCRdb's table has in-frame clones only and misses some. The table has some 300,000 clones, around four fifths seen once. V dropped 1 base and J dropped 2; count of bases not matched to a gene: 9. CDR1 is SGHTA, CDR2 FQGNSA, per germline. The CDR3 extends over 17 amino acids. The sample taken for sequencing was memory CD4+ T cells sorted from blood. Subset in this sample: CD45RA-negative fraction. This sequence was found in a man aged 25 to 45 in good health. The V and J genes are TRBV7-2 and TRBJ2-7, with TRBD2 matching over 9 bases. The CDR3 here is CASSLVASGVKTYEQYF. The CDR3 bases are TGTGCCAGCAGCTTAGTGGCTAGCGGGGTAAAGACCTACGAGCAGTACTTC.